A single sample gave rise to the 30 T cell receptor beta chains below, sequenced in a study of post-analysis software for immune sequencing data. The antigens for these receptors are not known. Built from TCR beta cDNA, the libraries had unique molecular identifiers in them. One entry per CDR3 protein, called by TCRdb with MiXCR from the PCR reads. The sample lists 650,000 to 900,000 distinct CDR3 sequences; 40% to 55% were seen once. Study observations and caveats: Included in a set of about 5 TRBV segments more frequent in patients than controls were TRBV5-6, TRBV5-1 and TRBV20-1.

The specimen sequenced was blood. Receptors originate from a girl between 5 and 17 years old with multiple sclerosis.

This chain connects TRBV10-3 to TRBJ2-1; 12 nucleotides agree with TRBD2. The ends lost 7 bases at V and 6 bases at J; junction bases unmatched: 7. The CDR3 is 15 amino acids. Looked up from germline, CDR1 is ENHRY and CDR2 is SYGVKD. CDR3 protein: CAIKPSTSGSNEQFF. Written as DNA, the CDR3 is TGTGCCATCAAACCCTCGACTAGCGGGAGCAATGAGCAGTTCTTC.

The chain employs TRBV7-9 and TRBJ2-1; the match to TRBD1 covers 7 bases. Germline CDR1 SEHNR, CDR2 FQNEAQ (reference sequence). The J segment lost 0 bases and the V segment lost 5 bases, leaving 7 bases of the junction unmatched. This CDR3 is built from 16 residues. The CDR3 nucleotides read TGTGCCAGCAGCGGGTACAGGGGAAGCTCCTACAATGAGCAGTTCTTC. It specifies CASSGYRGSSYNEQFF.

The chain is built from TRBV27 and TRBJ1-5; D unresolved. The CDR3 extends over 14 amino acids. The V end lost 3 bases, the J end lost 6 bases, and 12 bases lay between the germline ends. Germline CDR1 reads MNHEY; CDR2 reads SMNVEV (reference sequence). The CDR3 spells CASSFRRVPQPQHF. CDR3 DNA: TGTGCCAGCAGTTTCAGGAGGGTCCCTCAGCCCCAGCATTTT.

The CDR3 sequence: CATSRDEAGVGELFF. The CDR3 region has the DNA TGTGCCACCAGCAGAGATGAGGCAGGGGTCGGGGAGCTGTTTTTT. J is TRBJ2-2 and V is TRBV15, with D tentatively TRBD1 (6 bases). Germline V lookup: CDR1 LNHNV, CDR2 YYDKDF (reference sequence). The CDR3 spans 15 residues. V gave up 0 bases and J gave up 7 bases, with 12 bases separating them.

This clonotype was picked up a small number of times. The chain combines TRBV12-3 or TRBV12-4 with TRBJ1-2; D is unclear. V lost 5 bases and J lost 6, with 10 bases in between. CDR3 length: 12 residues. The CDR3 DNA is TGTGCCAGCAGTCGATGGACGGATGGCTACACCTTC. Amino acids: CASSRWTDGYTF.

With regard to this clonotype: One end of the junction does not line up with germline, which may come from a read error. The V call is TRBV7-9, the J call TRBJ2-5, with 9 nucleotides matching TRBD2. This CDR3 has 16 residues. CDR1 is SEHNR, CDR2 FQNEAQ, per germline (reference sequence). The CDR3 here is CAGSTRTSEYQETQYF. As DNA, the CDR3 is TGTGCCGGCAGCACCCGGACTAGCGAGTACCAAGAGACCCAGTACTTC.

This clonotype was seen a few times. The CDR3 spells CATSPEEADTQYF. The CDR3 coding sequence is TGTGCCACCTCGCCCGAGGAGGCAGATACGCAGTATTTT. The chain is built from TRBV15 and TRBJ2-3, with D perhaps matching TRBD2 (5 bases). Germline assignment: CDR1 LNHNV and CDR2 YYDKDF (reference sequence). Between the trimmed V and J ends, which lost 8 bases and 4 bases, there was a span of 13 bases. The CDR3 consists of 13 residues.

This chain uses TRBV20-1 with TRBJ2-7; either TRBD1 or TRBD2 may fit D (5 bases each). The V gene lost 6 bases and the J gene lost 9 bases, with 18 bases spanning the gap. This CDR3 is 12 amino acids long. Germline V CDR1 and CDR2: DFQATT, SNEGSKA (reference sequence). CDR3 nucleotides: TGCAGTGCACCTCTTAGTCAGAGGGGGCAGTACTTC. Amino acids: CSAPLSQRGQYF.

CDR3 nucleotide sequence: TGTGCCAGCAGTTTGGCCAATAACTATGGCTACACCTTC. Protein product: CASSLANNYGYTF. The chain recombines TRBV27 with TRBJ1-2; no firm D call. V shed 3 bases and J shed 1 base, with 6 bases lying between them. Germline V gene data show CDR1 as MNHEY and CDR2 as SMNVEV (reference sequence). CDR3 size: 13 residues.

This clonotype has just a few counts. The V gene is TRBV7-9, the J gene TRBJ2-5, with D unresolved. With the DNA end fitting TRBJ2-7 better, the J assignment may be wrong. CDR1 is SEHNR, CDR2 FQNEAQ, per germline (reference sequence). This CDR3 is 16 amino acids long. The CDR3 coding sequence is TGTGCCAGCAGCTCCGATAGAAGGACCGTCACCCACGAGCAGTACTTC. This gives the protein CASSSDRRTVTHEQYF.

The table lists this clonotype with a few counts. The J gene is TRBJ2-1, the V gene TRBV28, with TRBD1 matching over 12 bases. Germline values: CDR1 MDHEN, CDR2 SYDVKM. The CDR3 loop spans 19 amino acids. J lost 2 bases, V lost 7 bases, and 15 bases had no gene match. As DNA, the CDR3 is TGTGCCAGCACCTGGGGGGGACAGGGGGCGATATTAACCTACAATGAGCAGTTCTTC. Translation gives CASTWGGQGAILTYNEQFF.

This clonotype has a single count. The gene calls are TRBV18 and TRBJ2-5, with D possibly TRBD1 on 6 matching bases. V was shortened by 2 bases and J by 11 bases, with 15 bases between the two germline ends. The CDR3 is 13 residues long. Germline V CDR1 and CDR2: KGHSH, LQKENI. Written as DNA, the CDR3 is TGTGCCAGCTCACCAGGACAGTCTAGGGAGCAGTACTTC. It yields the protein CASSPGQSREQYF.

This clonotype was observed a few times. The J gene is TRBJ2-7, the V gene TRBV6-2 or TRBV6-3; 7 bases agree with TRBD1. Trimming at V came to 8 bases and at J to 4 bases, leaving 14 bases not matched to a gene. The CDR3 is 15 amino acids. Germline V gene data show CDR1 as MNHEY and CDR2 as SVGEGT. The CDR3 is CASSSLPDRWYEQYF. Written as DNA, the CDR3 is TGTGCCAGCTCCAGCCTTCCGGACAGGTGGTACGAGCAGTACTTC.

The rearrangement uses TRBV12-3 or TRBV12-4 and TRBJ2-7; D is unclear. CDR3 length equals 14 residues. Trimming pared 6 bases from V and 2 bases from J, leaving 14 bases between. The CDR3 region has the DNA TGTGCCAGCAGCCCTTTACGCGGCCCCTACGAGCAGTACTTC. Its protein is CASSPLRGPYEQYF.

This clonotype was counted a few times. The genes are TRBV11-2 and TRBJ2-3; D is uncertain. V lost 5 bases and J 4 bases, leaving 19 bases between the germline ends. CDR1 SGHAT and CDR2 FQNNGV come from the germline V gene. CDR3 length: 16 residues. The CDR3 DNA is TGTGCCAGCAGCCCCTCCCGTTCCCTCCCGCCAGATACGCAGTATTTT. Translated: CASSPSRSLPPDTQYF.

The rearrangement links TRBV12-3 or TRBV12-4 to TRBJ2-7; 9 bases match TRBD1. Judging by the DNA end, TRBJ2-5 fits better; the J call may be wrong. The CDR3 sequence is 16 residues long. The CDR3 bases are TGTGCCAGCAGTTTGGGACAGGGAGTAGGGCTGGAGACCCAGTACTTC. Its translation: CASSLGQGVGLETQYF.

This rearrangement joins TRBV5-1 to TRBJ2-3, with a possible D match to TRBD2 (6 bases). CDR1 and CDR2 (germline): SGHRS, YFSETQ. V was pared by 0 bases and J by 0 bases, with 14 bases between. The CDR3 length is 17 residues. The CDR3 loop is CASSLASRSGSTDTQYF. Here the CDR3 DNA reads TGCGCCAGCAGCTTGGCCTCAAGGAGCGGGAGCACAGATACGCAGTATTTT.

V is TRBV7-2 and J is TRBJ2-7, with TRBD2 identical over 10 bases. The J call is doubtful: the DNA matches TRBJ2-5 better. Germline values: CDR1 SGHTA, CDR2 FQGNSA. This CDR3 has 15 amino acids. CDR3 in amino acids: CASTWGTSEQETQYF. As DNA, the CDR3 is TGTGCCAGCACATGGGGGACTAGCGAACAAGAGACCCAGTACTTC.

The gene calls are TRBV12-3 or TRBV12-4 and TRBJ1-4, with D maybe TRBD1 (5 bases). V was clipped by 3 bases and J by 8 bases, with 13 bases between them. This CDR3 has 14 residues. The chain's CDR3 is CASSLAGGKEKLFF. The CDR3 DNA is TGTGCCAGCAGTTTGGCGGGGGGGAAGGAAAAACTGTTTTTT.

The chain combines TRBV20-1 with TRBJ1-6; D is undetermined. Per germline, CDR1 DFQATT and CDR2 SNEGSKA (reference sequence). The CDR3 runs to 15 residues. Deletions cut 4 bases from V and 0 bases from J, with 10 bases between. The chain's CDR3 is CSAKVQSSYNSPLHF. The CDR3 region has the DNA TGCAGTGCTAAGGTGCAGAGCTCCTATAATTCACCCCTCCACTTT.

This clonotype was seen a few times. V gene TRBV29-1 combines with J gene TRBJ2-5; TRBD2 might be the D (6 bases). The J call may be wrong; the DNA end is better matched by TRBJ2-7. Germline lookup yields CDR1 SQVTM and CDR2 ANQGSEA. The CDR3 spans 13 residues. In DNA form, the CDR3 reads TGCAGCGTTGGCGGGACCTCAGGGAGCGAGCAGTACTTC. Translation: CSVGGTSGSEQYF.

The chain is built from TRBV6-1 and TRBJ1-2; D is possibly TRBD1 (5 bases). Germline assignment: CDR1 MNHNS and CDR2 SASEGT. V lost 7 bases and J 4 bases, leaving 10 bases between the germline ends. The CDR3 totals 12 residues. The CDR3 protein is CASNRGIYGYTF. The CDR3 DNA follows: TGTGCCAGCAATCGGGGGATCTATGGCTACACCTTC.

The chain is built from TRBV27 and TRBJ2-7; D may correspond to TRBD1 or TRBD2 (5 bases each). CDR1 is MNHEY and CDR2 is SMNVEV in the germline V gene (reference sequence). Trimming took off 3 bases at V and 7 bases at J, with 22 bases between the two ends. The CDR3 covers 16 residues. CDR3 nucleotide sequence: TGTGCCAGCAGTTTCACCCACTCGGGACCTATGAGGGAGCAGTACTTC. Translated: CASSFTHSGPMREQYF.

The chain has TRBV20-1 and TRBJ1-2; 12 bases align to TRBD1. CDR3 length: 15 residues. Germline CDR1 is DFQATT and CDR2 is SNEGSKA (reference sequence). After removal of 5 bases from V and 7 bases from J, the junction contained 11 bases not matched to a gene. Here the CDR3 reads CSAPIWGQGASGYTF. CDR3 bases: TGCAGTGCTCCTATATGGGGACAGGGGGCGTCTGGCTACACCTTC.

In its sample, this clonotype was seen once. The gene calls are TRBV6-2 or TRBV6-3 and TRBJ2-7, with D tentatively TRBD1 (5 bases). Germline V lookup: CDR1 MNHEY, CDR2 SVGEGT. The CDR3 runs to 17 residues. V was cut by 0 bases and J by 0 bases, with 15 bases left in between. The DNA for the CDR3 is TGTGCCAGCAGTTACTCGTTTGCTAGGGGAAGCTCCTACGAGCAGTACTTC. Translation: CASSYSFARGSSYEQYF.

CDR3 amino acids: CSARGRVAEQYF. CDR3 nucleotide sequence: TGCAGTGCCAGGGGCAGGGTAGCCGAGCAGTACTTC. The chain employs TRBV20-1 and TRBJ2-5; TRBD1 might be the D (6 bases). The J call may be faulty, since TRBJ2-7 better matches the DNA end. The CDR3 totals 12 residues. CDR1 and CDR2 (germline): DFQATT, SNEGSKA (reference sequence).

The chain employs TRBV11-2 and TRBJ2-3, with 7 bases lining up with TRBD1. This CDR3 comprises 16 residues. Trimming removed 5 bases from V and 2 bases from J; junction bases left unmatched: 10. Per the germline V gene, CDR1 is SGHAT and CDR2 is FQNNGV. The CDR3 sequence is CASSLGDRVFTDTQYF. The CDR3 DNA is TGTGCCAGCAGCCTAGGGGACAGAGTTTTCACAGATACGCAGTATTTT.

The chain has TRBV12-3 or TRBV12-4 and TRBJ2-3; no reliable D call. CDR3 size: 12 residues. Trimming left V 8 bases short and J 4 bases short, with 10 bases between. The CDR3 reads CASSLQADTQYF. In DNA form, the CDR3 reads TGTGCCAGCTCCCTGCAAGCAGATACGCAGTATTTT.

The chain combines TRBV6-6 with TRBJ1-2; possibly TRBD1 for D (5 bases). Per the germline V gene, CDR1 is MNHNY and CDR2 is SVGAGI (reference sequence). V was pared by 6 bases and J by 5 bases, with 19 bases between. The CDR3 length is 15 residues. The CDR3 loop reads CASRPLAGTNYGYTF. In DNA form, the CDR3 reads TGTGCCAGCAGGCCCCTCGCAGGGACGAATTATGGCTACACCTTC.

The CDR3 protein is CASSLTASSGSYEQYF. CDR3 nucleotides: TGTGCCAGCAGCTTAACGGCGTCTAGCGGTTCCTACGAGCAGTACTTC. This chain links TRBV7-2 with TRBJ2-7, with 7 bases that match TRBD2. This CDR3 spans 16 amino acids. Trimming removed 2 bases from V and 1 base from J; junction bases left unmatched: 8. In germline, CDR1 is SGHTA, CDR2 FQGNSA.